This TCR beta chain was sequenced for a study of CXCR3-negative and CXCR3-positive naive CD8 T cells. At the level of the study: Roughly 1.5 +/- 0.3 million TRB reads came from each library, giving about 150 million in total.

Libraries were UMI-labeled 5' RACE TRB cDNA. TCRdb re-analyzed the 5' RACE reads; it lists each CDR3 protein once, without DNA. The sample shows roughly 120,000 distinct CDR3 sequences, and 0.5% to 0.75% sits with its ten largest clones. Note on this clonotype: The antigen is not known.

Study outcomes and limitations: Higher TRB CDR3 hydrophobicity marked CXCR3-positive naive cells relative to CXCR3-negative naive cells.

Sequenced input: naive CXCR3+ CD8+ T cells from blood. Subset in this sample: CD45RO-CCR7+CD27+CD95- naive CD8+ T cells expressing CXCR3 (TNR3+). This receptor was obtained from a human donor in good health. Some clones in this sample may be carry-over from other donors' samples.

This CDR3 reads CASSLSRGAETQYF. The J gene is TRBJ2-5, the V gene TRBV7-9; there is no DNA to check the TCRdb D call of TRBD1. The length of the CDR3 is 14 residues. Germline CDR1 reads SEHNR; CDR2 reads FQNEAQ (reference sequence).